This TCR beta chain is drawn from a study of T cell changes during pregnancy in multiple sclerosis. The CDR3 contains 14 residues. With 11 bases removed from V and 0 bases from J, the gap between germline ends came to 11 bases. CDR1 SEHNR and CDR2 FQNEAQ come from the germline V gene (reference sequence). Using immunoSEQ multiplex PCR, the repertoire was profiled, and TCRdb retains in-frame clones only, with some absent. The sample has 75,000 to 85,000 clones; roughly 93% are singletons. The sequencing here drew on peripheral blood, taken in the second trimester of pregnancy. The genes are TRBV7-9 and TRBJ2-6; perhaps TRBD2 as D (6 bases). The receptor's source is a female donor with multiple sclerosis, enrolled in a pregnancy study. CDR3 nucleotides: TGTGCCCCGGAGGGGAGCTCTGGGGCCAACGTCCTGACTTTC. It specifies CAPEGSSGANVLTF.